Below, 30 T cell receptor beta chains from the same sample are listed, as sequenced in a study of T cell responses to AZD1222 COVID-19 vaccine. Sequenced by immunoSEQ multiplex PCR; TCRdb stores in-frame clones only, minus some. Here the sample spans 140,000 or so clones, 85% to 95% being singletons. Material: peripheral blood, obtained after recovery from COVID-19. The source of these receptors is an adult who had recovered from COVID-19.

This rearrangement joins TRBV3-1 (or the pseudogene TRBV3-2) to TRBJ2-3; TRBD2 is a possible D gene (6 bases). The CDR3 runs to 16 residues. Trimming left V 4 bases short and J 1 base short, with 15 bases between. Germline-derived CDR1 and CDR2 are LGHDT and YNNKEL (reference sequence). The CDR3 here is CASSPRLVGGTDTQYF. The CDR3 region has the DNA TGTGCCAGCAGCCCCCGACTAGTGGGGGGCACAGATACGCAGTATTTT.

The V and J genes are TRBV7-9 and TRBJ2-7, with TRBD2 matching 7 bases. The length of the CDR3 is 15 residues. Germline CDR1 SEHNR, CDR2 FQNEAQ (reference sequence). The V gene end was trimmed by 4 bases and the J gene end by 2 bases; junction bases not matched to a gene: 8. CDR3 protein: CASSYRAGAAYEQYF. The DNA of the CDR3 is TGTGCCAGCAGCTACCGGGCGGGAGCGGCCTACGAGCAGTACTTC.

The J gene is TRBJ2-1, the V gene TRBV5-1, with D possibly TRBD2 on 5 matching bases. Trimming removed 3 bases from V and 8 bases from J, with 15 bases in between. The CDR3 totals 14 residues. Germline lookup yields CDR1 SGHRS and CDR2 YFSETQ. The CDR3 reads CASSSRLKGDEQFF. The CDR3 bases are TGCGCCAGCAGCTCGAGACTAAAAGGCGATGAGCAGTTCTTC.

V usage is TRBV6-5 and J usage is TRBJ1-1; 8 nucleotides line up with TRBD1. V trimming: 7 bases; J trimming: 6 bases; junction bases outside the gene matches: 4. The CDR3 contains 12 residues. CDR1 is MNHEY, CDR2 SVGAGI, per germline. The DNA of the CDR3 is TGTGCCAGCAACAGGGGGGGGGCTGAAGCTTTCTTT. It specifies CASNRGGAEAFF.

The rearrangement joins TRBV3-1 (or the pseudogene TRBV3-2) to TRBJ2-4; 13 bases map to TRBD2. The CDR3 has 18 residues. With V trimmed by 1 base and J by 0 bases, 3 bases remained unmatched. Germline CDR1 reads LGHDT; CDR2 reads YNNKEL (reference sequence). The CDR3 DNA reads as TGTGCCAGCAGCCAAGCACTAGCGGGAGGGCTAGCCAAAAACATTCAGTACTTC. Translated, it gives CASSQALAGGLAKNIQYF.

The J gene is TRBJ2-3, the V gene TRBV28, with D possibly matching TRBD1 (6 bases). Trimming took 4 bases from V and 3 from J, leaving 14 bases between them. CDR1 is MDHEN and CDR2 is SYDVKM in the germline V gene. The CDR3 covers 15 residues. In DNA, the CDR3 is TGTGCCAGCAGTTCTAACAGGGCGGCAACAGATACGCAGTATTTT. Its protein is CASSSNRAATDTQYF.

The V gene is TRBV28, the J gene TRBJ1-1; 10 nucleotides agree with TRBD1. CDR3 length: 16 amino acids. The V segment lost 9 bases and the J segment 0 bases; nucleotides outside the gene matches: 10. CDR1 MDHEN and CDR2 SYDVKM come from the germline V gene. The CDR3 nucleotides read TGTGCCAGTTATTCGACAGGGGGCCCACTGAACACTGAAGCTTTCTTT. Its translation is CASYSTGGPLNTEAFF.

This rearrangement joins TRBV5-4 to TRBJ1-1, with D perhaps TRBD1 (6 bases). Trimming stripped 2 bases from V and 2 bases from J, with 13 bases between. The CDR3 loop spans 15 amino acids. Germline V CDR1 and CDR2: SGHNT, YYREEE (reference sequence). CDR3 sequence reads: CASSLRGGDNTEAFF. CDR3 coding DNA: TGTGCCAGCAGCTTAAGGGGGGGGGATAACACTGAAGCTTTCTTT. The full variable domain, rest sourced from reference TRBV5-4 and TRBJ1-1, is ETGVTQSPTHLIKTRGQQVTLRCSSQSGHNTVSWYQQALGQGPQFIFQYYREEENGRGNFPPRFSGLQFPNYSSELNVNALELDDSALYLCASSLRGGDNTEAFFGQGTRLTVV.

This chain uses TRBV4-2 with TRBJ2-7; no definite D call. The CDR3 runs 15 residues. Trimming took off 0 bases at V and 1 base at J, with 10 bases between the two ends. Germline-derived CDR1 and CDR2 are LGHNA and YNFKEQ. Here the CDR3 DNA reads TGTGCCAGCAGCCAAGACGGTATCCTATCCTACGAGCAGTACTTC. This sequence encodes CASSQDGILSYEQYF.

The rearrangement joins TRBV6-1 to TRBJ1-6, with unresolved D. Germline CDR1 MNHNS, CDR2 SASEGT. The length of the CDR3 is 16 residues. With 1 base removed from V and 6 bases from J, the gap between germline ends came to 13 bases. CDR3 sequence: CASSEVNTGFNSPLHF. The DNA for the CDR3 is TGTGCCAGCAGTGAAGTCAACACCGGTTTTAATTCACCCCTCCACTTT.

CDR3 bases: TGTGCCAGCAGCCTCCTCCCAGCGGGGAACCAAGAGACCCAGTACTTC. Protein product: CASSLLPAGNQETQYF. V and J are TRBV3-1 (or the pseudogene TRBV3-2) and TRBJ2-5, with 7 bases lining up with TRBD2. Looked up from germline, CDR1 is LGHDT and CDR2 is YNNKEL (reference sequence). Trimming cost V 4 bases and J 0 bases; bases outside gene matches: 8. CDR3 size: 16 residues.

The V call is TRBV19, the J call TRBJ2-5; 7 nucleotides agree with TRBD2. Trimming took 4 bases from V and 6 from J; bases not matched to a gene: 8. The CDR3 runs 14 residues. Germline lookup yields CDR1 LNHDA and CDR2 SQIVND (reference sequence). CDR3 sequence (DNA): TGTGCCAGTAGTACCCAAGCGGGATTACAGACCCAGTACTTC. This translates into CASSTQAGLQTQYF.

CDR3 nucleotides: TGCGCCAGCAGTGACCGTAGCGGGGGAAGCTCCTACAATGAGCAGTTCTTC. This translates into CASSDRSGGSSYNEQFF. The chain is built from TRBV10-1 and TRBJ2-1; 9 nucleotides agree with TRBD2. The CDR3 contains 17 residues. The germline V gene encodes CDR1 WNHNN and CDR2 SYGVQD (reference sequence). V trimming: 3 bases; J trimming: 0 bases; junction bases outside the gene matches: 6.

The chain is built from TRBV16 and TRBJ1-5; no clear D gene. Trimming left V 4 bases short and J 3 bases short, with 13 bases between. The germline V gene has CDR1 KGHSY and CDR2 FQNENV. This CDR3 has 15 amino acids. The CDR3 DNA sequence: TGTGCCAGCAGCCTGGAGGCATCCCACAATCAGCCCCAGCATTTT. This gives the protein CASSLEASHNQPQHF.

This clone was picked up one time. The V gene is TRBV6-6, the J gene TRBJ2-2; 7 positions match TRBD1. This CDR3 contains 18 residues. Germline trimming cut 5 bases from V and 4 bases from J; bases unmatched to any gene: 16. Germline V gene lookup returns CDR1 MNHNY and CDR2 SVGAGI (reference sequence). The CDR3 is CASSQTHRGRVTTGELFF. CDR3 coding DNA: TGTGCCAGCAGTCAAACTCACAGGGGTCGAGTTACCACCGGGGAGCTGTTTTTT.

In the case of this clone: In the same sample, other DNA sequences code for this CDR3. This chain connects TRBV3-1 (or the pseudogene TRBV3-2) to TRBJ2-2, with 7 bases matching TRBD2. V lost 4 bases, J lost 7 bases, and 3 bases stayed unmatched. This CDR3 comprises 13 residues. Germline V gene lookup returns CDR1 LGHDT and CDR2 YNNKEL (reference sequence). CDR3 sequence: CASSPGLGGELFF. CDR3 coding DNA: TGTGCCAGCAGCCCTGGACTAGGCGGGGAGCTGTTTTTT.

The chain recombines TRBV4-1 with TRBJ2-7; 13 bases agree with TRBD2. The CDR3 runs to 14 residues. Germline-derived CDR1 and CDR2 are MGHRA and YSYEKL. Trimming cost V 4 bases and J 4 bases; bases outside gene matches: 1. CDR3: CASSRLAGGYEQYF. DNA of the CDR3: TGCGCCAGCAGCCGACTAGCGGGAGGTTACGAGCAGTACTTC.

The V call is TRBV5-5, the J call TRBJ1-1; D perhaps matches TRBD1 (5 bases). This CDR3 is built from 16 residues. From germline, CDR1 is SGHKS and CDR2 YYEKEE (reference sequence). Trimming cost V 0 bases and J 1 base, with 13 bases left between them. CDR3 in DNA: TGTGCCAGCAGCTTGGGGCTAGGGGAGTGGAACACTGAAGCTTTCTTT. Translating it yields CASSLGLGEWNTEAFF.

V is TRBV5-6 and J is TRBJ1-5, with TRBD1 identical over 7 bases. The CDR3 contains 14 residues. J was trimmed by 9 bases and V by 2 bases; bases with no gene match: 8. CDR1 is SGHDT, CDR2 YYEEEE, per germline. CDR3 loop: CASSFGQAATPQHF. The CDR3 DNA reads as TGTGCCAGCAGCTTTGGACAGGCGGCGACGCCCCAGCATTTT.

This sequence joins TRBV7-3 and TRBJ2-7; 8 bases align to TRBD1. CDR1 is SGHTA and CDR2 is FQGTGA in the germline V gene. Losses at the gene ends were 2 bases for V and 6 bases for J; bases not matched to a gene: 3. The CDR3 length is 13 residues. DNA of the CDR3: TGTGCCAGCAGCTTAGGACAGGGTTTCGAGCAGTACTTC. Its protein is CASSLGQGFEQYF.

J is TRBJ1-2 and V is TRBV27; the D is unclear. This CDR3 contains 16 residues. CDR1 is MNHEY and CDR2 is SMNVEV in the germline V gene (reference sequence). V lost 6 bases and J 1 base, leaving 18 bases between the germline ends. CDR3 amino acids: CASRVAGGVINYGYTF. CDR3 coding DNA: TGTGCCAGCAGGGTCGCCGGAGGCGTTATTAACTATGGCTACACCTTC.

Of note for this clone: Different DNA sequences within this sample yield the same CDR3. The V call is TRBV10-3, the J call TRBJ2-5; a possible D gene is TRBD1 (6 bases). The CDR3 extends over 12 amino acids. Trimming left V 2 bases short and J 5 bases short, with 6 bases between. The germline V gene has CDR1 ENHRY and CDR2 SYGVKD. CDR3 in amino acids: CAISEGQETQYF. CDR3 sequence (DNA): TGTGCCATCAGTGAGGGACAGGAGACCCAGTACTTC.

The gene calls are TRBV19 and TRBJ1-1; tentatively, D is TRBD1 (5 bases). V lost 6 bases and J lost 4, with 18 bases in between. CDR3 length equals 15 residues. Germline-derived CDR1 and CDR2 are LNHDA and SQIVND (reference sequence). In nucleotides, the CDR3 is TGTGCCAGTAGACATCACGCCAGGGACGGCACTGAAGCTTTCTTT. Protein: CASRHHARDGTEAFF. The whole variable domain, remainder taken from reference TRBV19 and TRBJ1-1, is DGGITQSPKYLFRKEGQNVTLSCEQNLNHDAMYWYRQDPGQGLRLIYYSQIVNDFQKGDIAEGYSVSREKKESFPLTVTSAQKNPTAFYLCASRHHARDGTEAFFGQGTRLTVV.

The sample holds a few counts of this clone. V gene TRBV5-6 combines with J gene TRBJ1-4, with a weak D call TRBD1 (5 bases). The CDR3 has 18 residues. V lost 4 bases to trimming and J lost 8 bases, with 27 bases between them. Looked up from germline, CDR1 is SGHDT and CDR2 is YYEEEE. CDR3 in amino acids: CASSRGSWGKGMDEKLFF. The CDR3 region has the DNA TGTGCCAGCAGCCGTGGATCTTGGGGGAAGGGGATGGACGAAAAACTGTTTTTT. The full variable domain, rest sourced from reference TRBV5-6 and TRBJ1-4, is DAGVTQSPTHLIKTRGQQVTLRCSPKSGHDTVSWYQQALGQGPQFIFQYYEEEERQRGNFPDRFSGHQFPNYSSELNVNALLLGDSALYLCASSRGSWGKGMDEKLFFGSGTQLSVL.

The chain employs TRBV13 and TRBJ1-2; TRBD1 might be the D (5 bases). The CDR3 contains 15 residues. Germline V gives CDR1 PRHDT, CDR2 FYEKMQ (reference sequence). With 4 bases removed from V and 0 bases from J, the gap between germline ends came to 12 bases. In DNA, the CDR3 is TGTGCCAGCAGCTACCGACAGACCGCTAACTATGGCTACACCTTC. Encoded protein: CASSYRQTANYGYTF.

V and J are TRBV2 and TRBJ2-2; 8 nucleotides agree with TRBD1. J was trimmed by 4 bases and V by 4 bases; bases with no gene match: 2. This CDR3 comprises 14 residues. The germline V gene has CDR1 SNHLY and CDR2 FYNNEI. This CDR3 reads CASSAQGATGELFF. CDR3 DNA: TGTGCCAGCAGTGCCCAGGGGGCCACCGGGGAGCTGTTTTTT.

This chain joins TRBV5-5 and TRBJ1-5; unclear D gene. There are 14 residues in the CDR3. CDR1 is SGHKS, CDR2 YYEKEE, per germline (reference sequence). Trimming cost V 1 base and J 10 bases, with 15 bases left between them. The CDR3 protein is CASSLSLSSQPQHF. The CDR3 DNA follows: TGTGCCAGCAGCTTGTCGTTGAGTTCTCAACCCCAGCATTTT. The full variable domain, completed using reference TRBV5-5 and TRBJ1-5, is DAGVTQSPTHLIKTRGQQVTLRCSPISGHKSVSWYQQVLGQGPQFIFQYYEKEERGRGNFPDRFSARQFPNYSSELNVNALLLGDSALYLCASSLSLSSQPQHFGDGTRLSIL.

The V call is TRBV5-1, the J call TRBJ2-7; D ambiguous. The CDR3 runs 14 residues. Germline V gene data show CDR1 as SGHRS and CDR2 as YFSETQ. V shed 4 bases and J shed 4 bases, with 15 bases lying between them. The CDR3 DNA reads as TGCGCCAGCAGCCCCGTAGGTTCGTCATACGAGCAGTACTTC. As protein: CASSPVGSSYEQYF.

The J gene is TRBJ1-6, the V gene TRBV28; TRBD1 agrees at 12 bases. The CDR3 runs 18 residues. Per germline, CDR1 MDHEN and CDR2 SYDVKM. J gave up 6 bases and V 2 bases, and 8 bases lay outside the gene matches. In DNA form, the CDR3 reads TGTGCCAGCAGTTTACCCCTCTGGGACAGGGGGCCTAATTCACCCCTCCACTTT. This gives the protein CASSLPLWDRGPNSPLHF.

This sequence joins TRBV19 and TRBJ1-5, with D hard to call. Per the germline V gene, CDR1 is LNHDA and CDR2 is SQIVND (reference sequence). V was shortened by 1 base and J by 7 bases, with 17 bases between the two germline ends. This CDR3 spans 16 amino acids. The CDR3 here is CASSIGVGNPTQPQHF. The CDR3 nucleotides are TGTGCCAGTAGTATAGGGGTGGGAAATCCCACCCAGCCCCAGCATTTT.